This record covers a single TCR beta chain. This specimen comes from a study of blood T cell repertoires in COVID-19. Clones were sequenced by immunoSEQ multiplex PCR, and TCRdb holds only the in-frame ones, with some missing. Of 150,000 or so clones listed, more than 85% are singletons. The CDR3 consists of 16 residues. Germline loops: CDR1 LGHNA, CDR2 YSLEER. Trimming took off 3 bases at V and 0 bases at J, with 12 bases between the two ends. The clonotype was recovered from a man in his 60s with COVID-19, enrolled during active disease. Source material: peripheral blood. The chain recombines TRBV4-3 with TRBJ1-3; D gene uncertain. The CDR3 nucleotides are TGCGCCAGCAGCCAGCAGACGGGAAGCTCTGGAAACACCATATATTTT. Its translation: CASSQQTGSSGNTIYF.